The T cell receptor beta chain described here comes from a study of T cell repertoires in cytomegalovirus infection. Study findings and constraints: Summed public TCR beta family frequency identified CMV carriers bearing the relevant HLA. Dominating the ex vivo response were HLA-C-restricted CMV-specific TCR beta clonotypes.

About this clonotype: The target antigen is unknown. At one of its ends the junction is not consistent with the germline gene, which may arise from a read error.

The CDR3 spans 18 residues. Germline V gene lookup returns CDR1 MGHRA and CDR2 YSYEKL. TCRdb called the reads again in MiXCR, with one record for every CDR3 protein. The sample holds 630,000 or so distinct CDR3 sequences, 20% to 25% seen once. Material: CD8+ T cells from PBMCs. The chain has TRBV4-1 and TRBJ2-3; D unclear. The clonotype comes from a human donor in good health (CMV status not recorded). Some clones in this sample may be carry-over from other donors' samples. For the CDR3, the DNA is TGTGCCAGCAGCCCCTCGGGCAGGCGACAATCTAGCACAGATACGCAGTATTTT. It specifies CASSPSGRRQSSTDTQYF.